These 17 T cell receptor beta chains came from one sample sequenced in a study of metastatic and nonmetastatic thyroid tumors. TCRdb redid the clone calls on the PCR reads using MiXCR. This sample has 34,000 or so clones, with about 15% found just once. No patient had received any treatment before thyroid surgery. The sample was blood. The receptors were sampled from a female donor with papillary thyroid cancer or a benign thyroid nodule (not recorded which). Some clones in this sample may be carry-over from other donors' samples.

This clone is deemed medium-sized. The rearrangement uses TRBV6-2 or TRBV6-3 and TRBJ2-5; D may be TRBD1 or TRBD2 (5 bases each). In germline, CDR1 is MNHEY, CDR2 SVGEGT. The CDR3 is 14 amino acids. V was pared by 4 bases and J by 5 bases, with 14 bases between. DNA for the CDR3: TGTGCCAGCAGTTCGGGGACGGTTCCTGAGACCCAGTACTTC. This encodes CASSSGTVPETQYF.

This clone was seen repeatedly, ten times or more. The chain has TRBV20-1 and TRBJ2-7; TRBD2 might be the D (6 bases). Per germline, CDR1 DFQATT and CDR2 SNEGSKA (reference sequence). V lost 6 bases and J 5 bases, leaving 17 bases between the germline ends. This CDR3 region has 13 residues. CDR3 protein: CSAFRRGSHEQYF. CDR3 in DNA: TGCAGTGCCTTCCGTCGGGGGAGCCACGAGCAGTACTTC.

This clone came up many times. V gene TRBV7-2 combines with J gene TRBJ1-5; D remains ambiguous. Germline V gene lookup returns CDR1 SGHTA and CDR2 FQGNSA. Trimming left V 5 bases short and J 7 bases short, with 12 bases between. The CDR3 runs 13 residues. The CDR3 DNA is TGTGCCAGCAGCCCCCCGGGAGGGCAGCCCCAGCATTTT. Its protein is CASSPPGGQPQHF.

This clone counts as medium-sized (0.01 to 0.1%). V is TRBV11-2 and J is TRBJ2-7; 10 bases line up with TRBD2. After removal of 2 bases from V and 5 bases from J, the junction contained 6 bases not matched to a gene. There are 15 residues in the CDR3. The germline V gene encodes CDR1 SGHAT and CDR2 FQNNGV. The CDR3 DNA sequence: TGTGCCAGCAGCTTAAGAAGCGGGAGGGCCAACGAGCAGTACTTC. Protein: CASSLRSGRANEQYF.

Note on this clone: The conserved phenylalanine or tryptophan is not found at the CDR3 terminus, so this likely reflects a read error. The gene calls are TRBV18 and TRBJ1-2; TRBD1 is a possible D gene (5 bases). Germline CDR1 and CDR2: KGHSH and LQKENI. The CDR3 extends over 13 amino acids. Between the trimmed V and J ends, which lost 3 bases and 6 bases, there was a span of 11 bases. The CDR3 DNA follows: TGTGCCAGCTCACCGGCCGCAGGGAATGGCTACACCGTC. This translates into CASSPAAGNGYTV.

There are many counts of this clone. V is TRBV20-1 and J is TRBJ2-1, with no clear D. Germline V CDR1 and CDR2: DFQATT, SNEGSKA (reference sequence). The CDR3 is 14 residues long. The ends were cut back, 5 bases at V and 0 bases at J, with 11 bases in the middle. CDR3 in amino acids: CSAESASSYNEQFF. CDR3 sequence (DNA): TGCAGTGCTGAGAGCGCGAGCTCCTACAATGAGCAGTTCTTC.

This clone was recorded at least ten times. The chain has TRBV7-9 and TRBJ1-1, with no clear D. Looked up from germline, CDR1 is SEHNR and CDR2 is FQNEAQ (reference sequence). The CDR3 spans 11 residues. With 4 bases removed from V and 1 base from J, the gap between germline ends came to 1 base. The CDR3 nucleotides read TGTGCCAGCAGCTCGAACACTGAAGCTTTCTTT. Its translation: CASSSNTEAFF. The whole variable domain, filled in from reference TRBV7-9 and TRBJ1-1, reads DTGVSQNPRHKITKRGQNVTFRCDPISEHNRLYWYRQTLGQGPEFLTYFQNEAQLEKSRLLSDRFSAERPKGSFSTLEIQRTEQGDSAMYLCASSSNTEAFFGQGTRLTVV.

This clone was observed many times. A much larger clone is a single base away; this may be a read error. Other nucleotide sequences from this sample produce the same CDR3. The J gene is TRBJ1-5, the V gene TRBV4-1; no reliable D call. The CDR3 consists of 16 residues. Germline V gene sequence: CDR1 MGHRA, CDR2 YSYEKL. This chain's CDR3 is CASSLDGEYSNQPQHF. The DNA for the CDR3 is TGCGCTAGCAGCCTGGACGGAGAATATAGCAATCAGCCCCAGCATTTT.

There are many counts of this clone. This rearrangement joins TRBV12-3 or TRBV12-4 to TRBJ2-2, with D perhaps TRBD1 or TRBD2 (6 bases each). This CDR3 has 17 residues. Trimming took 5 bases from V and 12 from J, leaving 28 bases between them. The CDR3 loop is CASSISQNVDGGEKLFF. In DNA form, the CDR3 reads TGTGCCAGCAGTATTTCCCAAAACGTGGACGGGGGCGAGAAGCTGTTTTTT.

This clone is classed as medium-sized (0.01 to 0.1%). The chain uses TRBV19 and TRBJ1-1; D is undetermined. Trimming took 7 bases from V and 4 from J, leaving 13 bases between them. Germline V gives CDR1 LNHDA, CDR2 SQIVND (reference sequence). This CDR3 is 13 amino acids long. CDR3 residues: CASMRSWGTEAFF. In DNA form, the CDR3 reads TGTGCCAGTATGAGGAGTTGGGGCACTGAAGCTTTCTTT.

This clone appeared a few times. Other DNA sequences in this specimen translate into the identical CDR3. The CDR3 protein is CAGRQAESDEQYF. CDR3 DNA: TGTGCAGGTAGACAGGCAGAGTCTGACGAGCAGTACTTC. The V gene is TRBV6-1, the J gene TRBJ2-7; D possibly corresponds to TRBD1 (6 bases). Germline V gives CDR1 MNHNS, CDR2 SASEGT. The CDR3 has 13 amino acids.

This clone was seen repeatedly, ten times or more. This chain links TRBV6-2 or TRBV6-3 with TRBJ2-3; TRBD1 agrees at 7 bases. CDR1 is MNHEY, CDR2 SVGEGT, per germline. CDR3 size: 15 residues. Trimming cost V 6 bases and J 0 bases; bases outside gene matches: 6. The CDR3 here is CASSDRDPSTDTQYF. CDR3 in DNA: TGTGCCAGCAGCGACAGGGACCCTAGCACAGATACGCAGTATTTT.

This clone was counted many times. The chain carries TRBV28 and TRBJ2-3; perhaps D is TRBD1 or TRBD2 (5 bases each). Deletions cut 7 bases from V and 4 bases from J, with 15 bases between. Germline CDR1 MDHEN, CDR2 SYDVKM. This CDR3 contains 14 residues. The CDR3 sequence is CASTRNWDPDTQYF. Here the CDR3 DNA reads TGTGCCAGCACCAGGAACTGGGACCCAGATACGCAGTATTTT.

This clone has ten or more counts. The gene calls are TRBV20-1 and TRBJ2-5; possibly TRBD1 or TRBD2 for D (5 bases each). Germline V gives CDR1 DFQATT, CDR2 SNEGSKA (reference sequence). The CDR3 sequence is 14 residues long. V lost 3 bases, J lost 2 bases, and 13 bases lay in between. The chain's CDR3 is CSARGDAHQETQYF. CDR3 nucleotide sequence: TGCAGTGCTAGGGGGGACGCCCATCAAGAGACCCAGTACTTC.

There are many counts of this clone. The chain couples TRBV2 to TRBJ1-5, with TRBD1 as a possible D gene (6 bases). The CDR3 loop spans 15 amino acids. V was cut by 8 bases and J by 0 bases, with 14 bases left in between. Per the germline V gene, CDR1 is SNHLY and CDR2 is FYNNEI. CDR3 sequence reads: CASAGALYSNQPQHF. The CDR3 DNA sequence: TGTGCCAGCGCAGGGGCCCTATATAGCAATCAGCCCCAGCATTTT.

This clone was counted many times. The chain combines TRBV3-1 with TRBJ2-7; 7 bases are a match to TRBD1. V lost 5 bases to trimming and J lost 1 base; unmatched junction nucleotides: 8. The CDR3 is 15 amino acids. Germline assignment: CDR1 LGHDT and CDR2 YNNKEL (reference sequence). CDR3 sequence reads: CASSEGTGASYEQYF. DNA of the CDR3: TGTGCCAGCAGCGAGGGAACAGGGGCTTCCTACGAGCAGTACTTC.

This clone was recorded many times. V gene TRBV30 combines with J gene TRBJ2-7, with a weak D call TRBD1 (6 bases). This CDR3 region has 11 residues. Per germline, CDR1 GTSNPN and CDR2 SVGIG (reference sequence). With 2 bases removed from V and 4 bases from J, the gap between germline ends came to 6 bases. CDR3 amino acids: CAWSQGYEQYF. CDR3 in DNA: TGTGCCTGGAGTCAGGGGTACGAGCAGTACTTC. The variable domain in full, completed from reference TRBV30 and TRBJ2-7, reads SQTIHQWPATLVQPVGSPLSLECTVEGTSNPNLYWYRQAAGRGLQLLFYSVGIGQISSEVPQNLSASRPQDRQFILSSKKLLLSDSGFYLCAWSQGYEQYFGPGTRLTVT.